These 25 T cell receptor beta chains share one sample of origin, sequenced in a study of T cells after yellow fever vaccination. One entry per CDR3 protein results from TCRdb running MiXCR on the 5' RACE reads. The data hold tens of thousands of distinct CDR3 sequences, with about 5.5% observed a single time. The sequencing used PBMCs, either bulk or a sorted T-cell subset (CD4+, CD8+, memory, or dextramer-sorted; not recorded which), collected 15 days after the yellow fever booster vaccination. The receptor source for this set is a man aged 30 to 39 who received the YFV17D yellow fever vaccine.

This clonotype occurred many times. This chain links TRBV28 with TRBJ1-1, with 8 bases lining up with TRBD1. Per the germline V gene, CDR1 is MDHEN and CDR2 is SYDVKM. J was trimmed by 2 bases and V by 6 bases; bases with no gene match: 8. The CDR3 has 15 residues. The CDR3 is CASRETGDLNTEAFF. CDR3 nucleotide sequence: TGTGCCAGCAGAGAGACAGGGGATTTAAACACTGAAGCTTTCTTT.

This clonotype was picked up many times. V is TRBV10-3 and J is TRBJ2-1; 7 positions match TRBD1. The CDR3 is made up of 14 amino acids. V lost 4 bases to trimming and J lost 2 bases; unmatched junction nucleotides: 2. Germline V lookup: CDR1 ENHRY, CDR2 SYGVKD. In DNA, the CDR3 is TGTGCCATCAGTGGACAGGGAACCTACAATGAGCAGTTCTTC. Amino acid sequence: CAISGQGTYNEQFF.

This clonotype was picked up many times. CDR3 in DNA: TGTGCTAGTGGTTCGCCCGTGGACAGGGGCCAGCCCCAGCATTTT. Encoded protein: CASGSPVDRGQPQHF. This sequence joins TRBV12-5 and TRBJ1-5; 9 bases match TRBD1. Germline V gives CDR1 LGHNT, CDR2 FRNRAP. V lost 4 bases and J lost 7; bases outside the gene matches: 8. This CDR3 contains 15 residues.

This clonotype was counted many times. This sequence joins TRBV15 and TRBJ1-1, with D perhaps matching TRBD1 (5 bases). CDR3 length: 14 residues. The V gene's germline CDR1 is LNHNV and CDR2 YYDKDF (reference sequence). Trimming cost V 3 bases and J 4 bases, with 12 bases left between them. This chain's CDR3 is CATSRRGTGTEAFF. The CDR3 DNA is TGTGCCACCAGCAGGAGGGGAACGGGCACTGAAGCTTTCTTT.

This clonotype appeared many times. The chain carries TRBV7-9 and TRBJ1-1; D is uncertain. V gave up 3 bases and J gave up 7 bases, with 9 bases separating them. This CDR3 has 12 amino acids. Germline assignment: CDR1 SEHNR and CDR2 FQNEAQ (reference sequence). The CDR3 loop is CASSLSRNEAFF. The CDR3 DNA reads TGTGCCAGCAGCTTGTCGCGGAATGAAGCTTTCTTT.

At least ten counts were recorded for this clonotype. The chain uses TRBV6-2 or TRBV6-3 and TRBJ2-1, with 10 nucleotides matching TRBD2. V shed 9 bases, J shed 5 bases, and the junction held 10 bases outside the gene matches. Germline V gene data show CDR1 as MNHEY and CDR2 as SVGEGT. This CDR3 is 15 amino acids long. The DNA of the CDR3 is TGTGCCAGTCTATCCAGCGGGAGGGCCAACAATGAGCAGTTCTTC. Protein: CASLSSGRANNEQFF.

This clonotype was recorded many times. The chain has TRBV27 and TRBJ2-3; D is perhaps TRBD1 or TRBD2 (5 bases each). Germline V lookup: CDR1 MNHEY, CDR2 SMNVEV (reference sequence). The CDR3 extends over 14 amino acids. CDR3 protein: CAVSRGNFADTQYF. DNA of the CDR3: TGTGCAGTCTCACGGGGCAATTTCGCAGATACGCAGTATTTT.

This clonotype has at least ten counts. The chain couples TRBV20-1 to TRBJ2-3; no clear D gene. Germline V gene lookup returns CDR1 DFQATT and CDR2 SNEGSKA (reference sequence). The CDR3 totals 12 residues. The ends were cut back, 0 bases at V and 4 bases at J, with 5 bases in the middle. CDR3 amino acids: CSARDRPDTQYF. The CDR3 bases are TGCAGTGCTAGAGATCGGCCAGATACGCAGTATTTT.

This clonotype showed up many times. The chain links TRBV30 to TRBJ2-1; either TRBD1 or TRBD2 may fit D (5 bases each). V lost 2 bases and J 6 bases, leaving 11 bases between the germline ends. This CDR3 is 13 amino acids long. Looked up from germline, CDR1 is GTSNPN and CDR2 is SVGIG (reference sequence). The CDR3 is CAWSLQGPNEQFF. The DNA for the CDR3 is TGTGCCTGGAGTCTCCAGGGACCCAATGAGCAGTTCTTC. The full variable domain, in which reference TRBV30 and TRBJ2-1 provide the parts outside the CDR3, is SQTIHQWPATLVQPVGSPLSLECTVEGTSNPNLYWYRQAAGRGLQLLFYSVGIGQISSEVPQNLSASRPQDRQFILSSKKLLLSDSGFYLCAWSLQGPNEQFFGPGTRLTVL.

The table lists this clonotype with many counts. The chain has TRBV2 and TRBJ2-3, with 9 positions matching TRBD1. Germline V gene sequence: CDR1 SNHLY, CDR2 FYNNEI. This CDR3 contains 15 residues. V lost 7 bases, J lost 1 base, and 6 bases stayed unmatched. The CDR3 region is CASNRDRVGTDTQYF. The DNA of the CDR3 is TGTGCCAGCAATCGGGACAGGGTGGGCACAGATACGCAGTATTTT. The full variable domain, rest sourced from reference TRBV2 and TRBJ2-3, is EPEVTQTPSHQVTQMGQEVILRCVPISNHLYFYWYRQILGQKVEFLVSFYNNEISEKSEIFDDQFSVERPDGSNFTLKIRSTKLEDSAMYFCASNRDRVGTDTQYFGPGTRLTVL.

This clonotype has only a few counts. This chain joins TRBV20-1 and TRBJ1-2; 9 bases are shared with TRBD1. The CDR3 contains 14 residues. CDR1 is DFQATT and CDR2 is SNEGSKA in the germline V gene (reference sequence). The CDR3 region has the DNA TGCGGGATAACGGGGTTGGGACAGGGTGGCGGCTACACCTTC. Translation: CGITGLGQGGGYTF.

This clonotype was recorded at least ten times. The chain uses TRBV7-9 and TRBJ2-5; D uncertain. Trimming left V 4 bases short and J 5 bases short, with 5 bases between. The CDR3 totals 11 residues. CDR1 and CDR2 (germline): SEHNR, FQNEAQ (reference sequence). CDR3 residues: CASSSSETQYF. CDR3 DNA: TGTGCCAGCAGCTCCAGTGAGACCCAGTACTTC.

This clonotype occurred many times. The CDR3 loop is CAIKAGGERLGTDTQYF. In DNA, the CDR3 is TGTGCCATCAAGGCGGGAGGGGAGCGCTTAGGCACAGATACGCAGTATTTT. The chain couples TRBV10-3 to TRBJ2-3; TRBD2 matches at 9 bases. The V and J ends lost 7 bases and 1 base, in that order; junction bases with no gene match: 12. The CDR3 extends over 17 amino acids. From germline, CDR1 is ENHRY and CDR2 SYGVKD.

This clonotype was counted ten times or more. The gene calls are TRBV7-2 and TRBJ2-1; D ambiguous. The V and J ends lost 2 bases and 8 bases respectively, with 13 bases between them. Looked up from germline, CDR1 is SGHTA and CDR2 is FQGNSA. The CDR3 is 14 residues long. The CDR3 DNA is TGTGCCAGCAGCTTAATGTTATCGGGTTATGAGCAGTTCTTC. Translation gives CASSLMLSGYEQFF.

This clonotype has ten or more counts. CDR3 nucleotides: TGCGCCAGCAGCCGAGCCACCGGGAATTGGGGCAATGAGCAGTTCTTC. Translation: CASSRATGNWGNEQFF. The V call is TRBV4-3, the J call TRBJ2-1, with D possibly matching TRBD2 (5 bases). The germline CDR1 and CDR2 sequences are LGHNA and YSLEER. The CDR3 is 16 residues long. V lost 4 bases to trimming and J lost 6 bases, with 19 bases between them.

This clonotype was picked up many times. This sequence joins TRBV18 and TRBJ2-7; 10 nucleotides line up with TRBD2. The CDR3 runs to 15 residues. After removal of 0 bases from V and 2 bases from J, the junction contained 1 base not matched to a gene. CDR1 and CDR2 from the germline V gene are KGHSH and LQKENI. CDR3: CASSPPSGRAYEQYF. Written as DNA, the CDR3 is TGTGCCAGCTCACCACCCAGCGGGAGGGCCTACGAGCAGTACTTC.

This clonotype was observed many times. This chain links TRBV20-1 with TRBJ2-2; 11 bases are a match to TRBD1. Germline CDR1 DFQATT, CDR2 SNEGSKA (reference sequence). CDR3 length: 19 amino acids. V shed 5 bases, J shed 1 base, and the junction held 15 bases outside the gene matches. CDR3 nucleotide sequence: TGCAGTGCTTCCCTACCTCGGACAGGGGGCGCGAGGAACACCGGGGAGCTGTTTTTT. This sequence encodes CSASLPRTGGARNTGELFF.

This clonotype came up many times. The genes are TRBV6-5 and TRBJ1-3, with D perhaps matching TRBD1 (6 bases). The CDR3 is 15 residues long. From germline, CDR1 is MNHEY and CDR2 SVGAGI. Deletions cut 6 bases from V and 3 bases from J, with 15 bases between. CDR3 sequence: CASSTTGAGGNTIYF. The CDR3 region has the DNA TGTGCCAGCAGCACAACGGGGGCCGGTGGAAACACCATATATTTT.

Turning to this clonotype: It may be a read error: a sequence one base away is much more abundant. The gene calls are TRBV7-2 and TRBJ2-7; TRBD2 matches at 7 bases. The J segment lost 3 bases and the V segment lost 5 bases, leaving 7 bases of the junction unmatched. Germline-derived CDR1 and CDR2 are SGHTA and FQGNSA. This CDR3 comprises 14 residues. The CDR3 nucleotides are TGTGCCAGCAGCAGGTTGGGACTACACTACGAGCAGTACTTC. This translates into CASSRLGLHYEQYF. The full variable domain, its missing parts supplied by reference TRBV7-2 and TRBJ2-7, is GAGVSQSPSNKVTEKGKDVELRCDPISGHTALYWYRQSLGQGLEFLIYFQGNSAPDKSGLPSDRFSAERTGGSVSTLTIQRTQQEDSAVYLCASSRLGLHYEQYFGPGTRLTVT.

This clonotype has a handful of counts. The CDR3 loop reads CATLGDIVVSEKLFF. The DNA of the CDR3 is TGTGCCACCCTCGGGGACATCGTGGTTAGTGAAAAACTGTTTTTT. This chain joins TRBV2 and TRBJ1-4; tentative D call: TRBD1 (6 bases). Trimming took off 10 bases at V and 7 bases at J, with 22 bases between the two ends. This CDR3 has 15 residues. The germline CDR1 and CDR2 sequences are SNHLY and FYNNEI. The full variable domain, completed using reference TRBV2 and TRBJ1-4, is EPEVTQTPSHQVTQMGQEVILRCVPISNHLYFYWYRQILGQKVEFLVSFYNNEISEKSEIFDDQFSVERPDGSNFTLKIRSTKLEDSAMYFCATLGDIVVSEKLFFGSGTQLSVL.

This clonotype was counted ten times or more. This chain joins TRBV19 and TRBJ2-7; weak D call: TRBD1 (5 bases). Germline V gives CDR1 LNHDA, CDR2 SQIVND (reference sequence). V lost 4 bases and J lost 3, with 13 bases in between. CDR3 length equals 14 residues. The CDR3 sequence: CASSSGRDVYEQYF. The CDR3 nucleotides read TGTGCCAGTAGTAGCGGCAGGGATGTCTACGAGCAGTACTTC.

In its sample, this clonotype was seen many times. The chain has TRBV7-2 and TRBJ2-5; 8 nucleotides agree with TRBD2. Looked up from germline, CDR1 is SGHTA and CDR2 is FQGNSA. The CDR3 loop spans 15 amino acids. J was trimmed by 9 bases and V by 5 bases; bases with no gene match: 14. CDR3 amino acids: CASSTTSDVQAAQYF. DNA for the CDR3: TGTGCCAGCAGCACGACTAGCGACGTTCAGGCGGCCCAGTACTTC.

This clonotype occurred many times. This chain links TRBV25-1 with TRBJ2-7; tentative D call: TRBD2 (6 bases). CDR1 and CDR2 (germline): MGHDK, SYGVNS. Trimming pared 8 bases from V and 1 base from J, leaving 15 bases between. CDR3 length: 14 amino acids. The CDR3 sequence is CASGGSLGSYEQYF. The CDR3 DNA reads as TGTGCCAGCGGGGGGTCGCTCGGGTCCTACGAGCAGTACTTC.

V gene TRBV18 combines with J gene TRBJ2-1; 7 positions agree with TRBD2. The V gene's germline CDR1 is KGHSH and CDR2 LQKENI. The CDR3 sequence is 15 residues long. Trimming at V came to 2 bases and at J to 3 bases, leaving 4 bases not matched to a gene. CDR3 region: CASSPAGVIYNEQFF. DNA of the CDR3: TGTGCCAGCTCACCAGCGGGAGTTATCTACAATGAGCAGTTCTTC.

This clonotype showed up many times. The CDR3 region is CAISEVVGSATYEQYF. The CDR3 DNA sequence: TGTGCCATCAGTGAGGTCGTCGGGAGCGCCACTTACGAGCAGTACTTC. The chain links TRBV10-3 to TRBJ2-7; tentatively, D is TRBD2 (6 bases). Trimming removed 2 bases from V and 4 bases from J, with 18 bases in between. The CDR3 contains 16 residues. The germline CDR1 and CDR2 sequences are ENHRY and SYGVKD.